These 32 T cell receptor beta chains were sequenced from one sample in a study of neurological immune-mediated disorders. TCRdb analysed the 5' RACE reads with MiXCR anew, one entry per CDR3 protein. Of fewer than 20,000 distinct CDR3 sequences listed, around 10% are singletons. The material sequenced was CD8+ T cells from blood. Source of these receptors: a woman aged 45-65 years in good health.

This clonotype was recorded a few times. The chain's CDR3 is CASSKRSGFGANVLTF. The CDR3 DNA reads as TGTGCCAGCAGTAAGAGGTCTGGGTTTGGGGCCAACGTCCTGACTTTC. The rearrangement uses TRBV7-2 and TRBJ2-6; no clear D. CDR1 is SGHTA, CDR2 FQGNSA, per germline. Trimming shortened V by 6 bases and J by 3 bases, and 15 bases separated the two germline ends. The CDR3 is made up of 16 amino acids.

The chain has TRBV12-3 or TRBV12-4 and TRBJ2-2; D ambiguous. The CDR3 covers 14 residues. The V and J ends lost 6 bases and 6 bases respectively, with 14 bases between them. CDR3 nucleotides: TGTGCCAGCAGCTCAGAGAGAGGAGCCGGGGAGCTGTTTTTT. Translated, it gives CASSSERGAGELFF.

This clonotype was detected ten times or more. The rearrangement joins TRBV24-1 to TRBJ2-2; D unclear. This CDR3 is 15 amino acids long. CDR1 KGHDR and CDR2 SFDVKD come from the germline V gene. Trimming stripped 7 bases from V and 3 bases from J, with 14 bases between. DNA for the CDR3: TGTGCCACCAGCCCCGGCTATGCGGACACCGGGGAGCTGTTTTTT. This sequence encodes CATSPGYADTGELFF.

This clonotype was seen ten or more times. The chain recombines TRBV29-1 with TRBJ1-1; 7 bases map to TRBD1. CDR1 and CDR2 (germline): SQVTM, ANQGSEA. V was clipped by 3 bases and J by 0 bases; unmatched bases: 7. The CDR3 loop spans 15 amino acids. This CDR3 is CSVEEGALLNTEAFF. The CDR3 DNA follows: TGCAGCGTTGAGGAGGGGGCTCTTTTGAACACTGAAGCTTTCTTT.

This chain uses TRBV28 with TRBJ1-2; a weak D match, TRBD1 (6 bases). This CDR3 spans 15 amino acids. The germline gives CDR1 MDHEN, CDR2 SYDVKM. Trimming removed 3 bases at V and 7 bases at J, with 18 bases between. The DNA of the CDR3 is TGTGCCAGCAGTTTCGACCGCCAGGGGATCTCTGGCTACACCTTC. Its protein product is CASSFDRQGISGYTF.

This clonotype was seen ten or more times. This chain links TRBV5-1 with TRBJ2-3; 13 nucleotides agree with TRBD2. Germline V gene lookup returns CDR1 SGHRS and CDR2 YFSETQ. V lost 4 bases and J lost 6; bases outside the gene matches: 5. The length of the CDR3 is 15 residues. The CDR3, as DNA: TGCGCCAGCAGCCATGGACTAGCGGGGGCTGATACGCAGTATTTT. This translates into CASSHGLAGADTQYF.

The table lists this clonotype with many counts. The chain recombines TRBV7-2 with TRBJ1-6; D unclear. V was clipped by 1 base and J by 0 bases, with 10 bases between them. Looked up from germline, CDR1 is SGHTA and CDR2 is FQGNSA. This CDR3 comprises 17 residues. The CDR3 loop is CASSLDPAASYNSPLHF. In DNA, the CDR3 is TGTGCCAGCAGCTTAGACCCGGCAGCCTCCTATAATTCACCCCTCCACTTT.

V gene TRBV6-6 combines with J gene TRBJ1-6; TRBD1 agrees at 7 bases. The CDR3 spans 15 residues. Unmatched junction bases numbered 7, after V lost 2 bases and J lost 9 bases. The germline CDR1 and CDR2 sequences are MNHNY and SVGAGI (reference sequence). CDR3 coding DNA: TGTGCCAGCAGTTACCAAGACAGGGTTTTTTCACCCCTCCACTTT. Amino acid sequence: CASSYQDRVFSPLHF.

Many counts were recorded for this clonotype. The chain has TRBV4-1 and TRBJ2-7; TRBD2 matches at 11 bases. The CDR3 runs to 15 residues. Germline V gene sequence: CDR1 MGHRA, CDR2 YSYEKL. V lost 3 bases and J lost 2; bases outside the gene matches: 3. CDR3 residues: CASSQTSGAAYEQYF. The CDR3 nucleotides read TGCGCCAGCAGCCAGACTAGCGGGGCCGCCTACGAGCAGTACTTC.

This clonotype was recorded at least ten times. The V call is TRBV7-8, the J call TRBJ1-2; D gene ambiguous. V gave up 3 bases and J gave up 8 bases, with 10 bases separating them. The germline V gene encodes CDR1 SGHVS and CDR2 FQNEAQ. The CDR3 runs to 12 residues. CDR3 residues: CASSLGYWGYTF. As DNA, the CDR3 is TGTGCCAGCAGCTTGGGGTACTGGGGCTACACCTTC.

This clonotype was recorded at least ten times. The chain joins TRBV27 to TRBJ1-6; TRBD1 matches at 10 bases. The CDR3 has 14 amino acids. Germline CDR1 reads MNHEY; CDR2 reads SMNVEV (reference sequence). V lost 6 bases to trimming and J lost 13 bases; unmatched junction nucleotides: 9. The CDR3 region is CASRPGTGVSPLHF. The CDR3 DNA reads TGTGCCAGCAGACCCGGGACAGGGGTTTCTCCCCTCCACTTT.

The sample holds many counts of this clonotype. This chain uses TRBV27 with TRBJ2-1; maybe TRBD1 (6 bases). The V end was cut by 3 bases, the J end by 4 bases, with 10 bases between. The CDR3 consists of 14 residues. CDR1 and CDR2 from the germline V gene are MNHEY and SMNVEV (reference sequence). CDR3 in amino acids: CASSFTGIYNEQFF. The CDR3 nucleotides are TGTGCCAGCAGTTTCACAGGGATTTACAATGAGCAGTTCTTC.

The chain carries TRBV18 and TRBJ2-2; the D is unclear. V was cut by 0 bases and J by 3 bases, with 2 bases left in between. CDR1 is KGHSH, CDR2 LQKENI, per germline. CDR3 length: 13 amino acids. CDR3 sequence (DNA): TGTGCCAGCTCACCACCCGACACCGGGGAGCTGTTTTTT. Translating gives CASSPPDTGELFF. The complete variable domain, with remaining parts taken from reference TRBV18 and TRBJ2-2, reads NAGVMQNPRHLVRRRGQEARLRCSPMKGHSHVYWYRQLPEEGLKFMVYLQKENIIDESGMPKERFSAEFPKEGPSILRIQQVVRGDSAAYFCASSPPDTGELFFGEGSRLTVL.

In this sample, this clonotype turned up many times. CDR3 nucleotide sequence: TGTGCCAGCAGCTTAGCGGGCAGGGCGGACGAGCAGTACTTC. Amino acid sequence: CASSLAGRADEQYF. The rearrangement uses TRBV7-6 and TRBJ2-7; tentatively, D is TRBD1 (5 bases). Germline V gene sequence: CDR1 SGHVS, CDR2 FNYEAQ. The CDR3 consists of 14 residues. V was clipped by 0 bases and J by 5 bases, with 11 bases between them.

V gene TRBV18 combines with J gene TRBJ2-1; D is undetermined. The CDR3 loop spans 15 amino acids. Germline loops: CDR1 KGHSH, CDR2 LQKENI. Trimming left V 0 bases short and J 8 bases short, with 14 bases between. The CDR3 is CASSPPATSGDEQFF. CDR3 nucleotide sequence: TGTGCCAGCTCACCACCGGCGACATCTGGGGATGAGCAGTTCTTC.

This clonotype is categorized as medium-sized (0.01 to 0.1%). This rearrangement joins TRBV2 to TRBJ2-1; D remains ambiguous. CDR3 length: 13 amino acids. Germline loops: CDR1 SNHLY, CDR2 FYNNEI. Trimming took 3 bases from V and 2 from J, leaving 5 bases between them. As DNA, the CDR3 is TGTGCCAGCAGTGAGGAAGCCTACAATGAGCAGTTCTTC. It translates to CASSEEAYNEQFF.

The J gene is TRBJ2-1, the V gene TRBV6-5, with unresolved D. The CDR3 covers 15 residues. V shed 3 bases and J shed 4 bases, with 13 bases lying between them. Germline values: CDR1 MNHEY, CDR2 SVGAGI. This CDR3 reads CASSYGVGIYNEQFF. The DNA for the CDR3 is TGTGCCAGCAGTTATGGGGTGGGGATTTACAATGAGCAGTTCTTC.

Sample share makes this clonotype medium-sized. V and J are TRBV4-3 and TRBJ2-7; TRBD2 agrees at 10 bases. This CDR3 has 17 residues. V was pared by 2 bases and J by 3 bases, with 10 bases of the junction left unmatched. CDR1 LGHNA and CDR2 YSLEER come from the germline V gene. In DNA form, the CDR3 reads TGCGCCAGCAGCCAAACCATTCTAGCGGGGGACCTCTACGAGCAGTACTTC. Translation gives CASSQTILAGDLYEQYF.

The gene calls are TRBV11-2 and TRBJ2-7, with unresolved D. Germline CDR1 and CDR2: SGHAT and FQNNGV. Trimming shortened V by 5 bases and J by 4 bases, and 12 bases separated the two germline ends. The CDR3 runs to 13 residues. CDR3 loop: CASSAYKGYEQYF. The DNA for the CDR3 is TGTGCCAGCAGCGCATACAAGGGATACGAGCAGTACTTC. The full variable domain, rest sourced from reference TRBV11-2 and TRBJ2-7, is EAGVAQSPRYKIIEKRQSVAFWCNPISGHATLYWYQQILGQGPKLLIQFQNNGVVDDSQLPKDRFSAERLKGVDSTLKIQPAKLEDSAVYLCASSAYKGYEQYFGPGTRLTVT.

This clonotype was seen at least ten times. The chain couples TRBV7-6 to TRBJ2-2, with 10 nucleotides matching TRBD2. Trimming at V came to 4 bases and at J to 3 bases, leaving 2 bases not matched to a gene. The CDR3 runs to 15 residues. CDR1 and CDR2 (germline): SGHVS, FNYEAQ. The CDR3 is CASSWGTSDTGELFF. The CDR3 DNA is TGTGCCAGCAGCTGGGGGACTAGCGACACCGGGGAGCTGTTTTTT.

In its sample, this clonotype was seen many times. V and J are TRBV6-5 and TRBJ2-7; D uncertain. Trimming took 0 bases from V and 6 from J, leaving 12 bases between them. CDR3 length equals 14 residues. Germline V gives CDR1 MNHEY, CDR2 SVGAGI. CDR3 loop: CASSYSPMGPEQYF. The CDR3 DNA reads TGTGCCAGCAGTTACTCGCCTATGGGTCCCGAGCAGTACTTC.

This clonotype was found many times. The J gene is TRBJ1-1, the V gene TRBV15; a possible D gene is TRBD1 (5 bases). The CDR3 extends over 14 amino acids. The germline V and J ends were trimmed by 1 base and 1 base, with 7 bases remaining between them. Germline V gives CDR1 LNHNV, CDR2 YYDKDF (reference sequence). The CDR3 nucleotides read TGTGCCACCAGCAGAGGCAGGGAGAACACTGAAGCTTTCTTT. Amino acids: CATSRGRENTEAFF.

This clonotype was observed at least ten times. This sequence joins TRBV27 and TRBJ1-1; the D is unclear. The V gene's germline CDR1 is MNHEY and CDR2 SMNVEV (reference sequence). The CDR3 is 13 residues long. Trimming removed 7 bases at V and 4 bases at J, with 13 bases between. The CDR3 is CASTHPGSTEAFF. The CDR3 DNA sequence: TGTGCCAGCACCCACCCCGGATCCACTGAAGCTTTCTTT.

This clonotype appeared many times. The J gene is TRBJ2-2, the V gene TRBV20-1; D ambiguous. CDR3 length equals 14 residues. Deletions cut 6 bases from V and 2 bases from J, with 13 bases between. Germline V gene sequence: CDR1 DFQATT, CDR2 SNEGSKA (reference sequence). The CDR3 region has the DNA TGCAGTGCGACGCCACGAATAAACACCGGGGAGCTGTTTTTT. Its translation is CSATPRINTGELFF.

This clonotype was picked up many times. The gene calls are TRBV6-2 or TRBV6-3 and TRBJ1-2; D unresolved. The CDR3 spans 12 residues. Per germline, CDR1 MNHEY and CDR2 SVGEGT. Trimming cost V 6 bases and J 8 bases, with 13 bases left between them. The DNA of the CDR3 is TGTGCCAGCAGCGACGGAACGAGGGGCTACACCTTC. Its translation: CASSDGTRGYTF.

This clonotype was observed at least ten times. The rearrangement links TRBV6-6 to TRBJ1-2; TRBD1 matches 10 bases. Per the germline V gene, CDR1 is MNHNY and CDR2 is SVGAGI (reference sequence). This CDR3 is 17 amino acids long. J was trimmed by 8 bases and V by 2 bases; bases with no gene match: 14. The CDR3 sequence is CASSYNPGQGILWGYTF. The CDR3 coding sequence is TGTGCCAGCAGTTACAATCCGGGACAGGGGATCCTTTGGGGCTACACCTTC.

This clonotype was detected many times. The rearrangement uses TRBV10-3 and TRBJ2-3; TRBD2 matches at 13 bases. V shed 6 bases, J shed 5 bases, and the junction held 8 bases outside the gene matches. The CDR3 spans 16 residues. Germline V CDR1 and CDR2: ENHRY, SYGVKD. The CDR3 DNA reads TGTGCCATCAGGGATGGAACTAGCGGGAGGGGAGATACGCAGTATTTT. Protein sequence: CAIRDGTSGRGDTQYF.

This clonotype was observed many times. The CDR3 DNA sequence: TGTGCCAGCAGTTACGGTCTGGGCACCGGGGAGCTGTTTTTT. Amino acid sequence: CASSYGLGTGELFF. This sequence joins TRBV6-5 and TRBJ2-2; no clear D. This CDR3 has 14 residues. Germline-derived CDR1 and CDR2 are MNHEY and SVGAGI. Trimming stripped 2 bases from V and 4 bases from J, with 8 bases between.

This clonotype was observed many times. The V and J genes are TRBV30 and TRBJ2-5; D perhaps matches TRBD1 (5 bases). The V end lost 7 bases, the J end lost 3 bases, and 15 bases lay between the germline ends. The CDR3 is made up of 13 amino acids. The germline V gene encodes CDR1 GTSNPN and CDR2 SVGIG (reference sequence). CDR3 in DNA: TGTGCCTCAACCGCTGGGGCCGAAGAGACCCAGTACTTC. Translated: CASTAGAEETQYF.

This clonotype was counted ten times or more. The chain uses TRBV7-9 and TRBJ2-1; 10 positions agree with TRBD2. V was pared by 4 bases and J by 6 bases, with 6 bases of the junction left unmatched. The germline V gene has CDR1 SEHNR and CDR2 FQNEAQ (reference sequence). CDR3 length: 15 amino acids. DNA of the CDR3: TGTGCCAGCAGCTCGGGACTAGCGCGATTCAATGAGCAGTTCTTC. Protein product: CASSSGLARFNEQFF.

This clonotype has a count of ten or more. The chain combines TRBV18 with TRBJ2-7, with D possibly being TRBD1 or TRBD2 (5 bases each). This CDR3 spans 14 amino acids. CDR1 and CDR2 (germline): KGHSH, LQKENI. V lost 6 bases and J lost 5, with 17 bases in between. The CDR3 sequence is CASSLLGVPDEQYF. The CDR3 DNA sequence: TGTGCCAGCTCCCTATTGGGGGTTCCGGACGAGCAGTACTTC.

This clonotype was detected ten times or more. The chain couples TRBV6-1 to TRBJ2-1; D gene uncertain. The CDR3 contains 12 residues. From germline, CDR1 is MNHNS and CDR2 SASEGT. Trimming removed 1 base at V and 15 bases at J, with 13 bases between. The CDR3 spells CASSEGWVSAFF. The CDR3 coding sequence is TGTGCCAGCAGTGAAGGGTGGGTCTCGGCGTTCTTC.